This T cell receptor beta chain was sequenced during a study of T cells in localized non-small cell lung cancer. This clone came up a few times. This table comes from immunoSEQ multiplex PCR, and its TCRdb copy is limited to in-frame clones, with some not included. This sample has around 2,700 clones, with about 30% found just once. The V gene end was trimmed by 5 bases and the J gene end by 4 bases; junction bases not matched to a gene: 8. Germline CDR1 SGDLS, CDR2 YYNGEE. The CDR3 is 14 residues long. Sequencing was performed on lung tumor tissue, taken before any cancer treatment. This clonotype was sampled from a female donor older than 55 with stage I lung adenocarcinoma. The chain has TRBV9 and TRBJ2-7; 8 bases are shared with TRBD1. CDR3: CASSGQGSGYEQYF. CDR3 sequence (DNA): TGTGCCAGCAGTGGACAGGGCAGTGGATACGAGCAGTACTTC.